In this sample, the clone carrying this TCR beta chain turned up many times. The data are from a study of T cells after yellow fever vaccination. TCRdb re-derived calls from the 5' RACE reads in MiXCR, one entry per CDR3 protein. The table shows about 150,000 distinct CDR3 sequences, with 5% to 7.5% occurring only once. Germline V gene lookup returns CDR1 SGHRS and CDR2 YFSETQ. J was trimmed by 5 bases and V by 4 bases; bases with no gene match: 8. This CDR3 contains 16 residues. Source: CD4+ T cells sorted from PBMCs, taken 10 days after the yellow fever booster vaccination. The chain employs TRBV5-1 and TRBJ2-2; TRBD2 aligns across 10 bases. The source of this sequence is a man aged 25 to 45 who received the YFV17D yellow fever vaccine. The chain's CDR3 is CASSPLAGVGTGELFF. DNA of the CDR3: TGCGCCAGCAGCCCGCTAGCGGGAGTTGGTACCGGGGAGCTGTTTTTT.